The sequence of this TCR beta chain was determined in a study of blood T cell repertoires in COVID-19. Study-level information: Sites across the United States, Italy and Spain contributed samples from acute and convalescent COVID-19.

Under the authors' procedure: Using reference gene primer amplification, nucleated cell counts were estimated. The protocol was immunoSEQ multiplex PCR, while the TCRdb copy is restricted to in-frame clones and leaves out a portion. V and J calls plus clone size are reproduced from that table; the DNA served to infer D and trimming. Of about 480,000 clones listed, approximately 88% are singletons. The junction had 5 bases not matched to a gene; V was cut back by 3 bases and J by 0 bases. The CDR3 length is 18 residues. Germline-derived CDR1 and CDR2 are SGHTS and YDEGEE. This sequence joins TRBV5-8 and TRBJ1-6; 11 bases align to TRBD1. The sequenced sample consisted of peripheral blood. This TCR came from a woman aged 45-65 years with COVID-19, enrolled during active disease. As DNA, the CDR3 is TGTGCCAGCAGCTATGGACAGGGGGCTAGCTCCTATAATTCACCCCTCCACTTT. This sequence encodes CASSYGQGASSYNSPLHF.